Below are 9 T cell receptor beta chains sequenced from a single sample in a study of CD8 T cells in ankylosing spondylitis. General study findings and limits: Seemingly distinctive of ankylosing spondylitis blood was a TCR beta motif formed by eight highly homologous variants.

These receptors lack a known antigen. TCRdb independently ran MiXCR on the 5' RACE reads; one entry per CDR3 protein. The sample has 500,000 to 650,000 distinct CDR3 sequences; under 5.5% are singletons. The source material was blood, either unsorted or a sorted T cell fraction (not recorded which). These receptors all come from a male donor with ankylosing spondylitis.

Ten or more counts support this clonotype. The chain couples TRBV27 to TRBJ2-7, with 7 bases aligning to TRBD1. CDR1 is MNHEY, CDR2 SMNVEV, per germline (reference sequence). The CDR3 has 15 residues. V lost 7 bases and J lost 1; bases outside the gene matches: 10. CDR3 in amino acids: CASTIAAGGSYEQYF. The CDR3 DNA is TGTGCCAGCACCATAGCCGCAGGGGGTTCCTACGAGCAGTACTTC.

In this sample, this clonotype turned up a few times. The gene calls are TRBV20-1 and TRBJ2-1; 8 bases align to TRBD2. Per germline, CDR1 DFQATT and CDR2 SNEGSKA (reference sequence). With 6 bases clipped from V and 1 base from J, the junction kept 8 bases outside the gene matches. This CDR3 region has 15 residues. DNA for the CDR3: TGCAGTGCCATAAGCGGGAGTGAATCCTACAATGAGCAGTTCTTC. This sequence encodes CSAISGSESYNEQFF.

DNA for the CDR3: TGTGCCAGCTCATCAGCCTCTTGGACTAGCGGGGCCGGGGATGAGCAGTTCTTC. This translates into CASSSASWTSGAGDEQFF. This chain joins TRBV18 and TRBJ2-1; 12 bases line up with TRBD2. Germline trimming cut 5 bases from V and 8 bases from J; bases unmatched to any gene: 16. The CDR3 covers 18 residues. Looked up from germline, CDR1 is KGHSH and CDR2 is LQKENI.

The chain is built from TRBV7-9 and TRBJ2-3; the D is unclear. Germline lookup yields CDR1 SEHNR and CDR2 FQNEAQ (reference sequence). The CDR3 runs to 12 residues. Between the trimmed V and J ends, which lost 1 base and 7 bases, there was a span of 6 bases. This CDR3 is CASSLVDHTQYF. As DNA, the CDR3 is TGTGCCAGCAGCTTAGTGGACCATACGCAGTATTTT.

This clonotype was recorded many times. The chain recombines TRBV9 with TRBJ2-5; maybe TRBD2 (5 bases). The CDR3 runs 14 residues. CDR1 SGDLS and CDR2 YYNGEE come from the germline V gene. Trimming left V 0 bases short and J 0 bases short, with 6 bases between. CDR3 residues: CASSVGGYQETQYF. In DNA form, the CDR3 reads TGTGCCAGCAGCGTAGGAGGGTACCAAGAGACCCAGTACTTC.

This clonotype was seen repeatedly, ten times or more. The rearrangement uses TRBV5-1 and TRBJ2-2, with TRBD1 as a possible D gene (7 bases). Germline V CDR1 and CDR2: SGHRS, YFSETQ. The CDR3 has 15 residues. V lost 4 bases, J lost 5 bases, and 15 bases lay in between. CDR3 protein: CASSPLTGRTGELFF. As DNA, the CDR3 is TGCGCCAGCAGCCCCTTGACAGGGAGGACCGGGGAGCTGTTTTTT. Drawing the rest from reference TRBV5-1 and TRBJ2-2, the complete variable domain is KAGVTQTPRYLIKTRGQQVTLSCSPISGHRSVSWYQQTPGQGLQFLFEYFSETQRNKGNFPGRFSGRQFSNSRSEMNVSTLELGDSALYLCASSPLTGRTGELFFGEGSRLTVL.

This chain connects TRBV7-3 to TRBJ2-1; TRBD2 is a possible D gene (5 bases). This CDR3 is built from 14 residues. Trimming took off 5 bases at V and 9 bases at J, with 17 bases between the two ends. The germline V gene encodes CDR1 SGHTA and CDR2 FQGTGA. Written as DNA, the CDR3 is TGTGCCAGCAGCGCCGCCCGGGGATCGGGTGAGCAGTTCTTC. As protein: CASSAARGSGEQFF.

Many counts were recorded for this clonotype. The chain carries TRBV5-1 and TRBJ2-7; a weak D match, TRBD2 (6 bases). The CDR3 spans 14 residues. Germline values: CDR1 SGHRS, CDR2 YFSETQ. Trimming shortened V by 0 bases and J by 2 bases, and 9 bases separated the two germline ends. The CDR3 nucleotides read TGCGCCAGCAGCTTGGGGGGGACTCCCTACGAGCAGTACTTC. Amino acids: CASSLGGTPYEQYF.

The table lists this clonotype with many counts. The rearrangement joins TRBV29-1 to TRBJ2-5, with 9 bases matching TRBD1. The CDR3 is made up of 13 amino acids. Losses at the gene ends were 3 bases for V and 4 bases for J; bases not matched to a gene: 3. The germline CDR1 and CDR2 sequences are SQVTM and ANQGSEA. CDR3 residues: CSVEGQGGETQYF. The DNA for the CDR3 is TGCAGCGTTGAGGGACAGGGAGGAGAGACCCAGTACTTC.